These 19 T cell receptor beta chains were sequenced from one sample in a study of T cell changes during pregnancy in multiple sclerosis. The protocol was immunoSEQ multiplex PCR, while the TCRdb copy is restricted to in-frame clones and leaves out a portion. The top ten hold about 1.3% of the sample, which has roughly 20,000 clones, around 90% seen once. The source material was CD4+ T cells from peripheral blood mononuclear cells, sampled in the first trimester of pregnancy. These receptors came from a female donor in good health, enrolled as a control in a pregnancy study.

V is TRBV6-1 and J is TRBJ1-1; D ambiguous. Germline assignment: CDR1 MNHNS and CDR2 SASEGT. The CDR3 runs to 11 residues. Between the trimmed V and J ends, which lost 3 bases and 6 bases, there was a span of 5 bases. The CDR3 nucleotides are TGTGCCAGCAGTGAGGTAGCTGAAGCTTTCTTT. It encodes CASSEVAEAFF.

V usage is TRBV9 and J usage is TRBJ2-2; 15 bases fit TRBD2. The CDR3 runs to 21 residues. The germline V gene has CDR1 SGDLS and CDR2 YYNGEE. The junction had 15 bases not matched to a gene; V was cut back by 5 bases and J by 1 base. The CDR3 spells CASSKTPTGLAGGLNTGELFF. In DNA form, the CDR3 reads TGTGCCAGCAGTAAGACTCCCACGGGACTAGCGGGGGGTCTGAACACCGGGGAGCTGTTTTTT.

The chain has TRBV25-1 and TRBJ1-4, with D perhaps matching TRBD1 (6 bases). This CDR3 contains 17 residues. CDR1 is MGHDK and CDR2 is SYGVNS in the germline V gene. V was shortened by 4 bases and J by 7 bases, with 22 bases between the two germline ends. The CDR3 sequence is CASSGPGTTPPGEKLFF. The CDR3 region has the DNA TGTGCCAGCAGTGGCCCCGGGACAACGCCTCCAGGTGAAAAACTGTTTTTT.

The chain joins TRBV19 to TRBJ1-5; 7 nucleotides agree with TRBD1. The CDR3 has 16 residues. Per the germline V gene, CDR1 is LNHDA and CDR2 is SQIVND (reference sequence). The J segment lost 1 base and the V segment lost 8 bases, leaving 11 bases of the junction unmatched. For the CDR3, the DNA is TGTGCCAGTCACACAACTTACAGGGGCAGCAATCAGCCCCAGCATTTT. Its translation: CASHTTYRGSNQPQHF.

CDR3 protein: CASSQTGHTDTQYF. In nucleotides, the CDR3 is TGTGCCAGTAGCCAGACAGGACACACAGATACGCAGTATTTT. The chain links TRBV19 to TRBJ2-3; TRBD1 is a possible D gene (6 bases). CDR1 and CDR2 (germline): LNHDA, SQIVND (reference sequence). The ends were cut back, 6 bases at V and 2 bases at J, with 12 bases in the middle. CDR3 length: 14 amino acids.

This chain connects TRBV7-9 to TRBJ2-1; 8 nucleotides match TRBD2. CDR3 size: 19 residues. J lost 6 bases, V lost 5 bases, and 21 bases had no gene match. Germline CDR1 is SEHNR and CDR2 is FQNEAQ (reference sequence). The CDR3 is CASSRNTGLGLENGNEQFF. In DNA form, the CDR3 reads TGTGCCAGCAGCCGCAACACCGGCCTGGGACTAGAAAACGGCAATGAGCAGTTCTTC.

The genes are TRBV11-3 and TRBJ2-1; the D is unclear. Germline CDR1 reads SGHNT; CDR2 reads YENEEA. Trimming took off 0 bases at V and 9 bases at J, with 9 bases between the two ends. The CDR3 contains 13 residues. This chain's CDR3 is CASSLDLAAEQFF. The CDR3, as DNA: TGTGCCAGCAGCTTAGATCTGGCGGCTGAGCAGTTCTTC.

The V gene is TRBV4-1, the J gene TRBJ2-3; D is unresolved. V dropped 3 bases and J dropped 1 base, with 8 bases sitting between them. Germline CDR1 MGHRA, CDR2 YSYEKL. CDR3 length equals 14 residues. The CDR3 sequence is CASSHPTRTDTQYF. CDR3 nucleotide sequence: TGCGCCAGCAGCCACCCGACTCGCACAGATACGCAGTATTTT.

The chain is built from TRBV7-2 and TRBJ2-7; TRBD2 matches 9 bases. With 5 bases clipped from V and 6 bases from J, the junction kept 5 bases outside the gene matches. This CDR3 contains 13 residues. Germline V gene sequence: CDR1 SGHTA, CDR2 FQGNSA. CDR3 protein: CASSKRAGGEQYF. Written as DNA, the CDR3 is TGTGCCAGCAGCAAACGAGCGGGAGGCGAGCAGTACTTC.

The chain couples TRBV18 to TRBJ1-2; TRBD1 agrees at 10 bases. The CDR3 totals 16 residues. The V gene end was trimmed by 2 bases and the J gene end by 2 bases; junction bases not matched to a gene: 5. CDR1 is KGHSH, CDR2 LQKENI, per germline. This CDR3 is CASSPWGQGLNYGYTF. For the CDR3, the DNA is TGTGCCAGCTCACCATGGGGACAGGGGTTGAACTATGGCTACACCTTC.

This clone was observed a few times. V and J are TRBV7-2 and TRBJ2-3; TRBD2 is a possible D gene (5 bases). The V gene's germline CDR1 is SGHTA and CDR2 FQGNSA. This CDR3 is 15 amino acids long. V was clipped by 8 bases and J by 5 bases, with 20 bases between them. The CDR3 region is CASSSGRGLQDTQYF. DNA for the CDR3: TGTGCCAGCTCATCGGGGAGAGGGCTCCAAGATACGCAGTATTTT.

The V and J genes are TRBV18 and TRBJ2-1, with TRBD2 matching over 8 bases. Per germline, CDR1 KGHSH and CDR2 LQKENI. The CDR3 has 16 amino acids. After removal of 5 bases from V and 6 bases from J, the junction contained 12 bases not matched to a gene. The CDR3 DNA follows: TGTGCCAGCTCAAGGAGTAGCGGGATCGTTGGCAATGAGCAGTTCTTC. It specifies CASSRSSGIVGNEQFF. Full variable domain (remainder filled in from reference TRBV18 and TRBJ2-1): NAGVMQNPRHLVRRRGQEARLRCSPMKGHSHVYWYRQLPEEGLKFMVYLQKENIIDESGMPKERFSAEFPKEGPSILRIQQVVRGDSAAYFCASSRSSGIVGNEQFFGPGTRLTVL.

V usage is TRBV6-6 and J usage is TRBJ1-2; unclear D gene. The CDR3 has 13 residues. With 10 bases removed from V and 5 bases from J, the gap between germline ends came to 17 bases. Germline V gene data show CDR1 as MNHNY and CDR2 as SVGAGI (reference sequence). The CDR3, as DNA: TGTGCCAACTCGGATGAGGGTAGATATGGCTACACCTTC. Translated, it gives CANSDEGRYGYTF.

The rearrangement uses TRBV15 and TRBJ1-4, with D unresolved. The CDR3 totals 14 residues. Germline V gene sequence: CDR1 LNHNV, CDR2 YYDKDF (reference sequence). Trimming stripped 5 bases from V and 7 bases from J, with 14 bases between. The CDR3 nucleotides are TGTGCCACCAGCGTACGGGTGGGAGGTGAAAAACTGTTTTTT. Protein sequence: CATSVRVGGEKLFF.

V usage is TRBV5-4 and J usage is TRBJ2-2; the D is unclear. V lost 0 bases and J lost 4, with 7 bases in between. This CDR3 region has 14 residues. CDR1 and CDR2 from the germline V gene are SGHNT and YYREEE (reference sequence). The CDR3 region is CASSLGLATGELFF. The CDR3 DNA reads TGTGCCAGCAGCTTGGGTTTAGCCACCGGGGAGCTGTTTTTT.

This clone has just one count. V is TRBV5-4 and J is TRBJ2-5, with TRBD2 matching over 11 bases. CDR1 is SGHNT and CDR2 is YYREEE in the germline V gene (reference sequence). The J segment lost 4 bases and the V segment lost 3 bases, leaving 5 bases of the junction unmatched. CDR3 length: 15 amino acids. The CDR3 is CASSYSGRVVETQYF. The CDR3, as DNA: TGTGCCAGCAGCTATAGCGGGAGGGTGGTAGAGACCCAGTACTTC.

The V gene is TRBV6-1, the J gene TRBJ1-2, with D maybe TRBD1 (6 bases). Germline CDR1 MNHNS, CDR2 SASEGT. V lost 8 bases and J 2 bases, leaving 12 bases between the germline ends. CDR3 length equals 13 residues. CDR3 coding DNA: TGTGCCAGCTCCGGACAGATAAACTATGGCTACACCTTC. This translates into CASSGQINYGYTF.

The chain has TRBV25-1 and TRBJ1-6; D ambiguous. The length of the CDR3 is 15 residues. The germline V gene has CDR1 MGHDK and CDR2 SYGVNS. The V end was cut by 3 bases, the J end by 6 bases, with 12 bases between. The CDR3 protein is CASSDFAGANSPLHF. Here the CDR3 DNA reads TGTGCCAGCAGTGATTTTGCAGGTGCTAATTCACCCCTCCACTTT.

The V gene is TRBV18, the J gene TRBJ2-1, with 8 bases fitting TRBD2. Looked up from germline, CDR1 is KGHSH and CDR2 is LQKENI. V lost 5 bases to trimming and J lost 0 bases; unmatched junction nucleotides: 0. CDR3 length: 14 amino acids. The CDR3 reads CASSAGGSYNEQFF. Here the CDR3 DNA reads TGTGCCAGCTCAGCGGGAGGCTCCTACAATGAGCAGTTCTTC.